Following are 21 T cell receptor beta chains from one sample sequenced in a study of blood T cell repertoires in COVID-19. Profiling relied on immunoSEQ multiplex PCR, and the TCRdb table lists in-frame clones only, not all of them. Here the sample spans about 70,000 clones, roughly 76% being singletons. Specimen: peripheral blood. The receptors were sampled from a woman aged 80 or over with active or convalescent COVID-19.

The chain combines TRBV19 with TRBJ2-4, with TRBD2 matching 8 bases. Trimming removed 4 bases from V and 1 base from J; junction bases left unmatched: 9. Germline CDR1 and CDR2: LNHDA and SQIVND (reference sequence). The CDR3 totals 17 residues. Here the CDR3 DNA reads TGTGCCAGTAGTACCCCGGGGGGGGAGAGGGCCAAAAACATTCAGTACTTC. Its protein is CASSTPGGERAKNIQYF.

The chain has TRBV30 and TRBJ1-2, with unresolved D. The V gene lost 0 bases and the J gene lost 7 bases, with 12 bases spanning the gap. Germline CDR1 reads GTSNPN; CDR2 reads SVGIG (reference sequence). The CDR3 sequence is 13 residues long. CDR3 loop: CAWSVEAVGGYTF. The CDR3, as DNA: TGTGCCTGGAGTGTAGAAGCGGTGGGTGGCTACACCTTC.

V is TRBV7-2 and J is TRBJ2-3, with no clear D. Germline CDR1 reads SGHTA; CDR2 reads FQGNSA. V was pared by 1 base and J by 9 bases, with 14 bases between. The CDR3 runs 14 residues. CDR3 in DNA: TGTGCCAGCAGCTTAGGGCCCGGGTCAAGCACGCAGTATTTT. Protein sequence: CASSLGPGSSTQYF.

The genes are TRBV27 and TRBJ2-7, with 9 bases lining up with TRBD2. CDR1 is MNHEY, CDR2 SMNVEV, per germline (reference sequence). J was trimmed by 1 base and V by 3 bases; bases with no gene match: 7. CDR3 size: 16 residues. The CDR3 reads CASSFVSAGGSYEQYF. The CDR3 DNA is TGTGCCAGCAGTTTCGTTTCCGCGGGAGGGTCCTACGAGCAGTACTTC.

V gene TRBV11-2 combines with J gene TRBJ2-2, with D hard to call. The CDR3 loop spans 12 amino acids. V was shortened by 1 base and J by 11 bases, with 8 bases between the two germline ends. Germline assignment: CDR1 SGHAT and CDR2 FQNNGV. The CDR3 here is CASSLVEKELFF. DNA for the CDR3: TGTGCCAGCAGCTTAGTCGAGAAAGAGCTGTTTTTT.

This clone was picked up many times. This rearrangement joins TRBV12-5 to TRBJ2-3; 8 positions agree with TRBD2. Per germline, CDR1 LGHNT and CDR2 FRNRAP. The CDR3 length is 19 residues. The trim removed 0 bases at V and 5 bases at J, leaving 16 bases unmatched. The CDR3 DNA follows: TGTGCTAGTGGTTTGGTACCGGGGTCACGGGGGGGCCTCTTAGATACGCAGTATTTT. Its translation is CASGLVPGSRGGLLDTQYF.

This sequence joins TRBV6-5 and TRBJ2-5; 9 bases map to TRBD1. Losses at the gene ends were 8 bases for V and 5 bases for J; bases not matched to a gene: 12. The germline gives CDR1 MNHEY, CDR2 SVGAGI. This CDR3 has 15 residues. The CDR3 DNA sequence: TGTGCCAGCCGGGGCCAGACAGGGGGTGTTGAGACCCAGTACTTC. Encoded protein: CASRGQTGGVETQYF.

The chain combines TRBV2 with TRBJ1-4; D may be TRBD1 (5 bases). V was shortened by 4 bases and J by 6 bases, with 6 bases between the two germline ends. Germline V lookup: CDR1 SNHLY, CDR2 FYNNEI. The CDR3 consists of 12 residues. CDR3 protein: CASSGRDEKLFF. The CDR3 coding sequence is TGTGCCAGCAGTGGCAGGGATGAAAAACTGTTTTTT.

The chain combines TRBV6-4 with TRBJ2-2, with 9 nucleotides matching TRBD2. Germline CDR1 reads MRHNA; CDR2 reads SNTAGT. Germline trimming cut 5 bases from V and 5 bases from J; bases unmatched to any gene: 6. CDR3 length: 15 residues. In DNA, the CDR3 is TGTGCCAGCAGTCCTTCTAGCGGGGCAACCGGGGAGCTGTTTTTT. Protein: CASSPSSGATGELFF.

This chain links TRBV5-1 with TRBJ1-1; the match to TRBD1 covers 8 bases. Per germline, CDR1 SGHRS and CDR2 YFSETQ. Trimming cost V 5 bases and J 5 bases; bases outside gene matches: 5. This CDR3 region has 13 residues. The CDR3 is CASRVDRGTEAFF. CDR3 DNA sequence: TGCGCCAGCAGGGTTGACAGGGGAACTGAAGCTTTCTTT.

The CDR3 coding sequence is TGCGCCAGCAGCTTAACAGGGTTGAACACTGAAGCTTTCTTT. Translation gives CASSLTGLNTEAFF. This sequence joins TRBV5-1 and TRBJ1-1, with D perhaps matching TRBD1 (6 bases). The CDR3 loop spans 14 amino acids. Germline V gene lookup returns CDR1 SGHRS and CDR2 YFSETQ. The V and J ends lost 2 bases and 0 bases respectively, with 8 bases between them.

J is TRBJ1-2 and V is TRBV10-2; 8 bases are shared with TRBD1. The CDR3 consists of 15 residues. Trimming took 3 bases from V and 7 from J; bases not matched to a gene: 10. Germline V gene data show CDR1 as WSHSY and CDR2 as SAAADI. As DNA, the CDR3 is TGCGCCAGCAGTGACCGAGGACAGGGTCAGTTTGGCTACACCTTC. Encoded protein: CASSDRGQGQFGYTF.

The genes are TRBV5-6 and TRBJ2-7; 9 bases line up with TRBD1. CDR1 is SGHDT, CDR2 YYEEEE, per germline. This CDR3 has 15 amino acids. V was pared by 1 base and J by 3 bases, with 5 bases of the junction left unmatched. This CDR3 is CASSLFRTGDYEQYF. The CDR3 DNA sequence: TGTGCCAGCAGCTTGTTTCGGACAGGGGACTACGAGCAGTACTTC.

The chain combines TRBV28 with TRBJ1-4; perhaps TRBD1 as D (5 bases). The germline V gene encodes CDR1 MDHEN and CDR2 SYDVKM. The CDR3 covers 14 residues. V gave up 6 bases and J gave up 2 bases, with 10 bases separating them. Written as DNA, the CDR3 is TGTGCCAGCAGCCCAGGGTTCACTAATGAAAAACTGTTTTTT. Encoded protein: CASSPGFTNEKLFF.

The genes are TRBV7-9 and TRBJ1-3; a weak D match, TRBD1 (6 bases). The germline V gene has CDR1 SEHNR and CDR2 FQNEAQ (reference sequence). Deletions cut 5 bases from V and 4 bases from J, with 18 bases between. CDR3 length: 16 residues. The CDR3 DNA follows: TGTGCCAGCAGCCCCAGAGGACAGTCTTCCGGAAACACCATATATTTT. It is translated as CASSPRGQSSGNTIYF.

The chain uses TRBV6-5 and TRBJ2-5; 7 nucleotides match TRBD2. From germline, CDR1 is MNHEY and CDR2 SVGAGI. This CDR3 has 15 residues. After removal of 6 bases from V and 2 bases from J, the junction contained 9 bases not matched to a gene. The CDR3 is CASRRGGGGQETQYF. CDR3 in DNA: TGTGCCAGCAGACGAGGCGGGGGAGGGCAAGAGACCCAGTACTTC.

The chain employs TRBV7-2 and TRBJ1-1, with D unclear. There are 14 residues in the CDR3. V lost 7 bases and J 1 base, leaving 13 bases between the germline ends. Germline CDR1 SGHTA, CDR2 FQGNSA. CDR3 protein: CASTPGRGNTEAFF. The CDR3 region has the DNA TGTGCCAGCACCCCCGGTCGGGGGAACACTGAAGCTTTCTTT.

This clone is a singleton in its sample. The V gene is TRBV6-2 or TRBV6-3, the J gene TRBJ2-7, with 12 bases matching TRBD2. The CDR3 spans 16 residues. CDR1 is MNHEY and CDR2 is SVGEGT in the germline V gene. The trim removed 5 bases at V and 7 bases at J, leaving 12 bases unmatched. The CDR3 DNA reads as TGTGCCAGCAGTCAAGGACTAGCGGGGAGGTTGCTGGAGCAGTACTTC. Amino acid sequence: CASSQGLAGRLLEQYF.

Written as DNA, the CDR3 is TGTGCCAGTAGTATCCCCGGGACAGTGAACACTGAAGCTTTCTTT. This translates into CASSIPGTVNTEAFF. The V call is TRBV19, the J call TRBJ1-1, with 7 bases identical to TRBD1. The CDR3 covers 15 residues. J gave up 0 bases and V 3 bases, and 4 bases lay outside the gene matches. The germline V gene has CDR1 LNHDA and CDR2 SQIVND (reference sequence). Full variable domain (rest looked up from reference TRBV19 and TRBJ1-1): DGGITQSPKYLFRKEGQNVTLSCEQNLNHDAMYWYRQDPGQGLRLIYYSQIVNDFQKGDIAEGYSVSREKKESFPLTVTSAQKNPTAFYLCASSIPGTVNTEAFFGQGTRLTVV.

This clone appeared a single time. The chain employs TRBV5-5 and TRBJ2-1, with 8 bases matching TRBD1. Germline V gives CDR1 SGHKS, CDR2 YYEKEE (reference sequence). This CDR3 spans 15 amino acids. J lost 2 bases, V lost 4 bases, and 5 bases had no gene match. The CDR3 nucleotides are TGTGCCAGCAGCCCGACAGGGGCTACCTACAATGAGCAGTTCTTC. It yields the protein CASSPTGATYNEQFF.

This clone occurred once. The V call is TRBV6-4, the J call TRBJ1-6; TRBD1 matches at 8 bases. V lost 6 bases to trimming and J lost 6 bases; unmatched junction nucleotides: 7. The CDR3 runs to 15 residues. CDR1 is MRHNA, CDR2 SNTAGT, per germline. CDR3 sequence: CASSLDREGNSPLHF. CDR3 sequence (DNA): TGTGCCAGCAGCCTGGACAGGGAGGGTAATTCACCCCTCCACTTT.